Shown below are 17 T cell receptor beta chains from a single sample sequenced in a study of CD8+CD57+ T cells in acquired aplastic anemia. Profiling that covered TCR beta VDJ and CDR3 relied on genomic DNA as its template. TCRdb called the reads again in MiXCR, with one record for every CDR3 protein. The sample contains about 170,000 distinct CDR3 sequences, roughly 43% of which appear only once. Patients included in sequencing had previously demonstrated CD8+CD57+ cell expansion by flow cytometry. Sequenced material: sorted CD4+, CD8+, or CD8+CD57+ T cells (not recorded which) from PBMCs. These receptors all stem from a human donor with aplastic anemia.

The chain links TRBV10-3 to TRBJ2-7, with 12 bases identical to TRBD1. Per germline, CDR1 ENHRY and CDR2 SYGVKD. V lost 6 bases and J lost 5; bases outside the gene matches: 5. The CDR3 loop spans 14 amino acids. DNA for the CDR3: TGTGCCATCAGCGACGGGACAGGGGGCAACGAGCAGTACTTC. Translated: CAISDGTGGNEQYF.

This chain links TRBV11-1 with TRBJ2-1, with 10 bases that match TRBD2. From germline, CDR1 is SGHAT and CDR2 FQDESV (reference sequence). The J segment lost 3 bases and the V segment lost 6 bases, leaving 2 bases of the junction unmatched. The CDR3 has 14 amino acids. CDR3: CASRLAGLYNEQFF. The CDR3 DNA reads TGTGCCAGCAGACTAGCGGGACTCTACAATGAGCAGTTCTTC.

This clonotype was recorded many times. The chain uses TRBV7-3 and TRBJ2-1, with a tentative D call TRBD2 (5 bases). Germline assignment: CDR1 SGHTA and CDR2 FQGTGA. The length of the CDR3 is 15 residues. Trimming shortened V by 2 bases and J by 5 bases, and 13 bases separated the two germline ends. CDR3 nucleotides: TGTGCCAGCAGCTTACTCGGGGAAGTGGACAATGAGCAGTTCTTC. As protein: CASSLLGEVDNEQFF.

This chain links TRBV12-3 or TRBV12-4 with TRBJ1-4; D not certain. The CDR3 consists of 13 residues. V was trimmed by 6 bases and J by 7 bases, leaving 12 bases between them. The chain's CDR3 is CASRARSGEKLFF. The CDR3 DNA reads as TGTGCCAGCAGGGCCCGCTCGGGTGAAAAACTGTTTTTT.

This clonotype was seen ten or more times. This sequence joins TRBV20-1 and TRBJ1-2, with 7 bases that match TRBD1. The V gene end was trimmed by 3 bases and the J gene end by 8 bases; junction bases not matched to a gene: 6. The germline V gene encodes CDR1 DFQATT and CDR2 SNEGSKA (reference sequence). CDR3 length: 12 amino acids. The DNA of the CDR3 is TGCAGTGCTAGTCCCTACAGGGGAGGCTACACCTTC. Encoded protein: CSASPYRGGYTF.

V is TRBV20-1 and J is TRBJ1-3; D remains unclear. The CDR3 is 11 residues long. V lost 0 bases and J lost 4, with 1 base in between. The germline CDR1 and CDR2 sequences are DFQATT and SNEGSKA (reference sequence). In DNA, the CDR3 is TGCAGTGCTAGAGACGGAAACACCATATATTTT. Translation: CSARDGNTIYF.

CDR3 in DNA: TGCGCCAGCAGCCAAGGTAGCGGGAGTTACGAGCAGTACTTC. Its protein product is CASSQGSGSYEQYF. The chain is built from TRBV4-1 and TRBJ2-7; 9 positions agree with TRBD2. There are 14 residues in the CDR3. Losses at the gene ends were 1 base for V and 4 bases for J; bases not matched to a gene: 2. Germline values: CDR1 MGHRA, CDR2 YSYEKL.

The chain has TRBV20-1 and TRBJ1-1; TRBD1 might be the D (5 bases). Trimming stripped 5 bases from V and 0 bases from J, with 10 bases between. The CDR3 is 13 residues long. The germline CDR1 and CDR2 sequences are DFQATT and SNEGSKA (reference sequence). In DNA form, the CDR3 reads TGCAGTGCTCGGGGAGGGGTGAACACTGAAGCTTTCTTT. It encodes CSARGGVNTEAFF.

In its sample, this clonotype was seen many times. V and J are TRBV2 and TRBJ2-4; 9 bases align to TRBD1. The junction had 6 bases not matched to a gene; V was cut back by 6 bases and J by 9 bases. Germline V gene data show CDR1 as SNHLY and CDR2 as FYNNEI. The CDR3 spans 13 residues. The DNA for the CDR3 is TGTGCCAGCAGCGGACAGGGGTCGGGCATTCAGTACTTC. Translating gives CASSGQGSGIQYF.

The CDR3 spells CASSKGGETQYF. The CDR3 DNA reads TGTGCCAGCAGTAAAGGGGGAGAGACCCAGTACTTC. J is TRBJ2-5 and V is TRBV2; a weak D match, TRBD1 (6 bases). Trimming pared 5 bases from V and 4 bases from J, leaving 8 bases between. CDR1 is SNHLY, CDR2 FYNNEI, per germline. The CDR3 has 12 amino acids.

In its sample, this clonotype was seen many times. The V call is TRBV20-1, the J call TRBJ2-1; 7 bases match TRBD2. This CDR3 is 14 amino acids long. CDR1 is DFQATT, CDR2 SNEGSKA, per germline (reference sequence). Trimming took 4 bases from V and 5 from J; bases not matched to a gene: 8. The CDR3 reads CSATGAGENNEQFF. The CDR3 DNA reads as TGCAGTGCTACTGGGGCGGGGGAGAACAATGAGCAGTTCTTC.

This clonotype was detected ten times or more. For the CDR3, the DNA is TGTGCCATCTTTCGGGTGGGCTTCAACACTGAAGCTTTCTTT. It codes for CAIFRVGFNTEAFF. The chain links TRBV6-1 to TRBJ1-1; D is undetermined. Trimming removed 10 bases at V and 2 bases at J, with 17 bases between. Germline values: CDR1 MNHNS, CDR2 SASEGT. The CDR3 totals 14 residues.

V is TRBV7-2 and J is TRBJ2-3, with D unresolved. Germline CDR1 SGHTA, CDR2 FQGNSA. Trimming stripped 5 bases from V and 4 bases from J, with 10 bases between. This CDR3 has 13 residues. The CDR3 bases are TGTGCCAGCAGCCGTGCTGGGGCAGATACGCAGTATTTT. Its protein product is CASSRAGADTQYF.

CDR3 in amino acids: CASSGEGKGYTF. DNA for the CDR3: TGTGCCAGCAGCGGCGAGGGCAAGGGCTACACCTTC. This sequence joins TRBV11-1 and TRBJ1-2, with D unresolved. The CDR3 runs to 12 residues. Per the germline V gene, CDR1 is SGHAT and CDR2 is FQDESV (reference sequence). Between the trimmed V and J ends, which lost 5 bases and 8 bases, there was a span of 12 bases.

This sequence joins TRBV2 and TRBJ2-2; 8 nucleotides agree with TRBD1. The J segment lost 7 bases and the V segment lost 5 bases, leaving 6 bases of the junction unmatched. Per the germline V gene, CDR1 is SNHLY and CDR2 is FYNNEI. The CDR3 has 14 amino acids. CDR3 region: CASSRGQGYGELFF. For the CDR3, the DNA is TGTGCCAGCAGTAGAGGACAGGGTTACGGGGAGCTGTTTTTT.

The rearrangement links TRBV25-1 to TRBJ1-2; D gene uncertain. Trimming stripped 5 bases from V and 6 bases from J, with 13 bases between. CDR1 and CDR2 (germline): MGHDK, SYGVNS. The CDR3 consists of 13 residues. DNA for the CDR3: TGTGCCAGCAGTTCCGACCAGGTGGATGGCTACACCTTC. Protein sequence: CASSSDQVDGYTF.

J is TRBJ2-7 and V is TRBV19, with no clear D. The germline gives CDR1 LNHDA, CDR2 SQIVND (reference sequence). Trimming took off 5 bases at V and 0 bases at J, with 14 bases between the two ends. This CDR3 contains 15 residues. The CDR3 region has the DNA TGTGCCAGTAGTCCCCGGACCGTAAGCTCCTACGAGCAGTACTTC. Translated, it gives CASSPRTVSSYEQYF.